This passage covers 13 T cell receptor beta chains from one sample sequenced in a study of CD8+ T cells in alopecia areata. RNA extraction and reverse transcription yielded cDNA as sequencing template. Using immunoSEQ multiplex PCR, the repertoire was profiled, and TCRdb retains in-frame clones only, with some absent. Of 100,000 to 130,000 clones detected, approximately 60% appear once; the ten largest clones hold about 20%. Material for sequencing was CD8+ T cells sorted from blood. These TCRs come from a human donor in good health.

A single count supports this clone. The CDR3 region is CASSLGFGSEQFF. The CDR3 DNA sequence: TGTGCCAGCAGCTTGGGGTTTGGGAGTGAGCAGTTCTTC. The chain employs TRBV7-2 and TRBJ2-1; weak D call: TRBD2 (5 bases). Trimming took 3 bases from V and 9 from J, leaving 12 bases between them. Germline V lookup: CDR1 SGHTA, CDR2 FQGNSA. This CDR3 has 13 amino acids.

The CDR3 loop reads CASSEAGRGTYEQYF. CDR3 nucleotides: TGTGCCAGCAGTGAAGCGGGCAGGGGGACCTACGAGCAGTACTTC. V usage is TRBV6-1 and J usage is TRBJ2-7; 7 bases agree with TRBD1. The CDR3 contains 15 residues. Per the germline V gene, CDR1 is MNHNS and CDR2 is SASEGT. The ends lost 0 bases at V and 2 bases at J; junction bases unmatched: 4.

J is TRBJ1-1 and V is TRBV2, with unresolved D. Between the trimmed V and J ends, which lost 5 bases and 6 bases, there was a span of 16 bases. Germline lookup yields CDR1 SNHLY and CDR2 FYNNEI. The CDR3 extends over 14 amino acids. The CDR3 nucleotides are TGTGCCAGCAGTCCCGGTCCAGAATCCTCTGAAGCTTTCTTT. Its translation is CASSPGPESSEAFF. The variable domain in full, with the rest retrieved from reference TRBV2 and TRBJ1-1, is EPEVTQTPSHQVTQMGQEVILRCVPISNHLYFYWYRQILGQKVEFLVSFYNNEISEKSEIFDDQFSVERPDGSNFTLKIRSTKLEDSAMYFCASSPGPESSEAFFGQGTRLTVV.

This clone has a single count. The chain recombines TRBV4-3 with TRBJ2-2; D call uncertain. Germline CDR1 and CDR2: LGHNA and YSLEER. Trimming cost V 3 bases and J 7 bases, with 6 bases left between them. CDR3 length equals 12 residues. The CDR3 nucleotides are TGCGCCAGCAGCCACAGGAACGGGGAGCTGTTTTTT. This sequence encodes CASSHRNGELFF.

This rearrangement joins TRBV6-1 to TRBJ2-2; a weak D match, TRBD2 (5 bases). Trimming took 2 bases from V and 7 from J, leaving 11 bases between them. The CDR3 sequence is 14 residues long. Per germline, CDR1 MNHNS and CDR2 SASEGT. DNA of the CDR3: TGTGCCAGCAGTGAAAGAGCAGAGGGCGGGGAGCTGTTTTTT. It encodes CASSERAEGGELFF.

J is TRBJ2-3 and V is TRBV29-1, with 9 nucleotides matching TRBD1. This CDR3 is 15 amino acids long. V dropped 0 bases and J dropped 4; count of bases not matched to a gene: 5. The germline V gene encodes CDR1 SQVTM and CDR2 ANQGSEA. The CDR3 DNA sequence: TGCAGCGTTGAAGATCGGGGACAGGGTGCAGATACGCAGTATTTT. This gives the protein CSVEDRGQGADTQYF.

In its sample, this clone was seen a few times. The CDR3 coding sequence is TGTGCCAGCAGTGAATGGAGGGTCGATCAGCCCCAGCATTTT. This encodes CASSEWRVDQPQHF. The chain recombines TRBV6-1 with TRBJ1-5, with D uncertain. Deletions cut 2 bases from V and 5 bases from J, with 10 bases between. From germline, CDR1 is MNHNS and CDR2 SASEGT. This CDR3 contains 14 residues.

This clone was recorded only once. The rearrangement links TRBV7-9 to TRBJ2-1, with D tentatively TRBD1 (5 bases). V was shortened by 0 bases and J by 0 bases, with 9 bases between the two germline ends. Germline loops: CDR1 SEHNR, CDR2 FQNEAQ (reference sequence). There are 16 residues in the CDR3. The CDR3 DNA sequence: TGTGCCAGCAGCTTAGCGATGGGGCGCTCCTACAATGAGCAGTTCTTC. It specifies CASSLAMGRSYNEQFF.

This chain connects TRBV6-6 to TRBJ2-1, with D possibly called TRBD1 or TRBD2 (6 bases each). Germline V gene sequence: CDR1 MNHNY, CDR2 SVGAGI (reference sequence). The CDR3 totals 13 residues. V lost 4 bases to trimming and J lost 8 bases, with 12 bases between them. The CDR3 is CASSSVGGHEQFF. CDR3 bases: TGTGCCAGCAGTTCCGTCGGGGGCCATGAGCAGTTCTTC.

CDR3: CASTLGDYEQYF. The CDR3 DNA follows: TGTGCCAGCACCCTGGGGGACTACGAGCAGTACTTC. J is TRBJ2-7 and V is TRBV7-9; possibly TRBD1 or TRBD2 for D (5 bases each). Per germline, CDR1 SEHNR and CDR2 FQNEAQ (reference sequence). This CDR3 has 12 residues. Trimming took 7 bases from V and 3 from J, leaving 10 bases between them.

The chain recombines TRBV19 with TRBJ2-7, with 7 bases fitting TRBD1. The CDR3 sequence is 15 residues long. The V and J ends lost 3 bases and 0 bases, in that order; junction bases with no gene match: 5. Per the germline V gene, CDR1 is LNHDA and CDR2 is SQIVND (reference sequence). CDR3 DNA: TGTGCCAGTAGTATCTTAGGACAGGCCTCCTACGAGCAGTACTTC. Translation: CASSILGQASYEQYF.

The gene calls are TRBV5-6 and TRBJ1-2; D is perhaps TRBD1 (5 bases). Trimming pared 3 bases from V and 2 bases from J, leaving 11 bases between. Germline V lookup: CDR1 SGHDT, CDR2 YYEEEE. This CDR3 spans 14 amino acids. CDR3 protein: CASSSLPGNYGYTF. In DNA form, the CDR3 reads TGTGCCAGCAGCTCTCTCCCAGGGAACTATGGCTACACCTTC.

This rearrangement joins TRBV7-6 to TRBJ2-1; D gene ambiguous. Germline V gene lookup returns CDR1 SGHVS and CDR2 FNYEAQ. The ends were cut back, 3 bases at V and 6 bases at J, with 3 bases in the middle. There are 11 residues in the CDR3. This CDR3 is CASSFSNEQFF. CDR3 nucleotide sequence: TGTGCCAGCAGCTTTTCCAATGAGCAGTTCTTC.